The rows below give T cell receptor beta chains drawn from one sample of a study of blood T cell repertoires in COVID-19. Assay: immunoSEQ multiplex PCR; the TCRdb copy retains only in-frame clones and omits some. The table shows some 380,000 clones, with around 87% occurring only once. What was sequenced was PBMCs or T cells enriched from blood (not recorded which). Source of these receptors: a man in his thirties or forties who had recovered from COVID-19. Each CDR3 is given without its conserved first and last residue. Fields, in order: J gene, V gene, CDR3 protein.

TRBJ1-1 | TRBV4-2 | ASSQGYLNTEAF
TRBJ1-2 | TRBV27 | ASSPGQGARGYT
TRBJ2-2 | TRBV6-6 | ASSLGQPLREYTGELF
TRBJ2-7 | TRBV7-3 | ASSLEGRGRYEQY
TRBJ1-6 | TRBV4-2 | ASSQDNAGNSPLH
TRBJ2-2 | TRBV15 | ATSRDSGGGGELF
TRBJ1-1 | TRBV12-3/TRBV12-4 | ASSPGTGGSSF
TRBJ1-1 | TRBV19 | ASSLKQGAGTEAF
TRBJ2-6 | TRBV7-3 | ASSQTGQGTSGANVLT
TRBJ1-2 | TRBV10-2 | ASSEGGQVVYNYGYT
TRBJ1-2 | TRBV5-1 | ASSLDRKASGYT
TRBJ1-1 | TRBV6-5 | ASRGQGATTEAF
TRBJ1-5 | TRBV6-6 | ASSRTNQPQH
TRBJ2-2 | TRBV5-1 | ASFDSASGNTGELF
TRBJ2-1 | TRBV4-1 | ASSQLAGNEQF
TRBJ1-1 | TRBV5-6 | ASSLGPSGDTEAF
TRBJ1-3 | TRBV11-2 | ASSLRIAGGPDTIY
TRBJ1-2 | TRBV5-1 | ASSVGQGEDYGYT
TRBJ1-5 | TRBV7-8 | ASSLARFTKDQPQH
TRBJ1-2 | TRBV7-9 | ASSLAGDMQNYGYT
TRBJ1-1 | TRBV19 | ASIRGKNTEAF